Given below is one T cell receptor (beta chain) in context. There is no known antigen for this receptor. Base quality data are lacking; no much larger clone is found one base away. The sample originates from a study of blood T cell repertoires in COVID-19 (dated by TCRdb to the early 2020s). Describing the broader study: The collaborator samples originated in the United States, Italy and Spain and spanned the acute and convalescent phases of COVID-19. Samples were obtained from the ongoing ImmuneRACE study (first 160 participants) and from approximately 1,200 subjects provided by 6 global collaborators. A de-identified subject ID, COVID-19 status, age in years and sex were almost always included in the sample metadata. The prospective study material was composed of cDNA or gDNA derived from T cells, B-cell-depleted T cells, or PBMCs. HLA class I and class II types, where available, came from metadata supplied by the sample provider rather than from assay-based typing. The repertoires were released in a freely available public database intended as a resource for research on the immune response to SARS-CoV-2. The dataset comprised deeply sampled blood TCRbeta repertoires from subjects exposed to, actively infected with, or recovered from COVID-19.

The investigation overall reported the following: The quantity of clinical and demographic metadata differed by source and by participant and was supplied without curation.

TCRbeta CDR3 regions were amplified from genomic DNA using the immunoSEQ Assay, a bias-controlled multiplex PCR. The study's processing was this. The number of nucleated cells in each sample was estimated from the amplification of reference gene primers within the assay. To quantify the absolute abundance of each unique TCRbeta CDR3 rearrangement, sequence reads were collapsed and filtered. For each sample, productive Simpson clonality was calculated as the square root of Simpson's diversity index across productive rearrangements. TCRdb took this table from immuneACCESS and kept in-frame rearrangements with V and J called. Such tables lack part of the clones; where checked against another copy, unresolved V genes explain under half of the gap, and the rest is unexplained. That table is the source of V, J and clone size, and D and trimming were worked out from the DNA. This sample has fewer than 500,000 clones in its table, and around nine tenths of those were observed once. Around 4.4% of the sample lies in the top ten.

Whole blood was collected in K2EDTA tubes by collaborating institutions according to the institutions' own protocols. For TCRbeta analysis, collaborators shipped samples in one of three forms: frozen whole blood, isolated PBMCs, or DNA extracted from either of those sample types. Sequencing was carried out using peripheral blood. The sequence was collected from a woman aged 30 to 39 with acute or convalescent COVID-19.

The CDR3 region: CASSGGTGNMNTEAFF. The nucleotide sequence is TGTGCCAGCAGCGGCGGGACAGGGAATATGAACACTGAAGCTTTCTTT. The V gene is TRBV13 and the J gene is TRBJ1-1; TRBD1 lines up with 9 middle nucleotides. CDR1 PRHDT and CDR2 FYEKMQ were looked up in the germline V gene (reference sequence). The CDR3 goes from the cysteine to the phenylalanine over 16 residues. This entry keeps only the CDR3 DNA: 48 bases, framed from base 1. The V end gives up 5 bases and the J end 0 bases, leaving 7 bases in the junction not matched to a gene.